This record covers a single T cell receptor beta chain. Its antigen is not known. These data originate in a study of cytomegalovirus exposure and HLA in healthy donors. This PCR relied on a set of 60 Vbeta primers and 13 Jbeta primers. Sequenced by immunoSEQ multiplex PCR; TCRdb stores in-frame clones only, minus some. The repertoire consists of tens of thousands of clones, with 70% to 85% occurring once and the leading ten covering approximately 3.8%. The V and J ends lost 4 bases and 5 bases, in that order; junction bases with no gene match: 2. The CDR3 consists of 13 residues. Per the germline V gene, CDR1 is SGHTA and CDR2 is FQGTGA. Notes on the study in general: Most subjects had HLA-A and HLA-B alleles reportedly predicted accurately by TCR beta sequences. A few V segments could not be told apart, such as TRBV6-2 and TRBV6-3, and were left out. The likely origin of a cluster of highly shared sequence variants was a sequencing artifact.

The gene calls are TRBV7-3 and TRBJ2-5; 9 bases line up with TRBD1. The receptor's source is a man aged 50-60 years in good health and CMV-seronegative. The sequenced material came from PBMCs. DNA for the CDR3: TGTGCCAGCAGCTACGGGACAGGGGAGACCCAGTACTTC. As protein: CASSYGTGETQYF.